The sequence of this T cell receptor beta chain was determined in a study of Graves' ophthalmopathy and Graves' hyperthyroidism. The CDR3 extends over 16 amino acids. Losses at the gene ends were 6 bases for V and 3 bases for J; bases not matched to a gene: 8. Per the germline V gene, CDR1 is MNHEY and CDR2 is SVGAGI. At least ten counts were recorded for this clonotype. Researchers took RNA transcripts and amplified TCR beta CDR3 regions from them. An initial RT-PCR round employing HTBI primers preceded a second-round multiplex PCR. TCRdb reprocessed the multiplex PCR reads with MiXCR, giving one entry per CDR3 protein. The sample shows 150,000 or so distinct CDR3 sequences, roughly two fifths of them seen only once. Excluded were patients with other autoimmune diseases, uncontrolled infections, pregnancy or lactation.

The V call is TRBV6-5, the J call TRBJ2-2; 9 bases match TRBD1. Sequences were obtained from peripheral blood. This TCR was recovered from a man aged 25-40 years with Graves' ophthalmopathy. CDR3 residues: CASSQTGGGYTGELFF. The CDR3 DNA follows: TGTGCCAGCAGCCAGACAGGGGGTGGATACACCGGGGAGCTGTTTTTT.